The 27 T cell receptor beta chains listed next were all sequenced from one sample in a study of T-cell reconstitution after alpha-beta-depleted transplantation in children. These TCRs' antigens remain unknown. Overall study findings and caveats: One year post-transplant, T-cell counts and diversity were largely derived from T cells produced anew.

Unique molecular identifiers were incorporated during preparation of the TCRbeta library. One entry per CDR3 protein, called by TCRdb with MiXCR from the PCR reads. The sample records about 300,000 distinct CDR3 sequences, over 7% being singletons. Sequencing was performed on peripheral blood, taken 360 days after TCRalphabeta/CD19-depleted stem cell transplant. All receptors derive from a female patient aged 2-15 years who had a stem cell transplant for Fanconi anemia, so the T cells may come from the graft donor.

The gene calls are TRBV20-1 and TRBJ2-5; D uncertain. V was trimmed by 4 bases and J by 5 bases, leaving 11 bases between them. The CDR3 is made up of 12 amino acids. Germline CDR1 and CDR2: DFQATT and SNEGSKA (reference sequence). The CDR3 DNA is TGCAGTGCTATTGGCAGGATGGAGACCCAGTACTTC. Residues: CSAIGRMETQYF.

This clonotype showed up many times. CDR3 amino acids: CATSDPTSGRTYEQYF. CDR3 nucleotides: TGTGCCACCAGTGACCCTACTAGCGGGAGGACCTACGAGCAGTACTTC. V usage is TRBV24-1 and J usage is TRBJ2-7, with TRBD2 matching over 12 bases. CDR1 KGHDR and CDR2 SFDVKD come from the germline V gene. Unmatched junction bases numbered 5, after V lost 4 bases and J lost 2 bases. The CDR3 length is 16 residues.

The rearrangement links TRBV30 to TRBJ1-2, with TRBD1 identical over 10 bases. V dropped 4 bases and J dropped 7; count of bases not matched to a gene: 9. The CDR3 has 14 residues. Germline V lookup: CDR1 GTSNPN, CDR2 SVGIG (reference sequence). This CDR3 reads CAWTGTGEFRGYTF. In DNA form, the CDR3 reads TGTGCCTGGACCGGGACAGGGGAATTTCGTGGCTACACCTTC.

This clonotype was recorded at least ten times. The V call is TRBV13, the J call TRBJ2-7; no definite D call. The V and J ends lost 1 base and 3 bases respectively, with 16 bases between them. The germline V gene has CDR1 PRHDT and CDR2 FYEKMQ (reference sequence). There are 16 residues in the CDR3. DNA of the CDR3: TGTGCCAGCAGCTTAGTTTCGGCCTTAGGCATCTACGAGCAGTACTTC. It yields the protein CASSLVSALGIYEQYF.

This clonotype was seen more than once but under ten times. V and J are TRBV20-1 and TRBJ2-7; 10 nucleotides match TRBD1. The germline CDR1 and CDR2 sequences are DFQATT and SNEGSKA (reference sequence). The CDR3 totals 12 residues. After removal of 4 bases from V and 6 bases from J, the junction contained 3 bases not matched to a gene. Here the CDR3 reads CSATTGGREQYV. The CDR3 nucleotides read TGCAGTGCTACGACAGGGGGCCGCGAGCAGTACGTC.

This clonotype was seen many times. The J gene is TRBJ2-1, the V gene TRBV5-6; 9 bases are a match to TRBD2. The germline V gene has CDR1 SGHDT and CDR2 YYEEEE. CDR3 length equals 16 residues. The trim removed 0 bases at V and 6 bases at J, leaving 7 bases unmatched. CDR3 DNA: TGTGCCAGCAGCTTGGATGCGGGGGGGGCCGTCAATGAGCAGTTCTTC. This gives the protein CASSLDAGGAVNEQFF. Full variable domain (outside the CDR3, taken from reference TRBV5-6 and TRBJ2-1): DAGVTQSPTHLIKTRGQQVTLRCSPKSGHDTVSWYQQALGQGPQFIFQYYEEEERQRGNFPDRFSGHQFPNYSSELNVNALLLGDSALYLCASSLDAGGAVNEQFFGPGTRLTVL.

This clonotype showed up many times. The chain uses TRBV5-1 and TRBJ1-6; tentative D call: TRBD1 (5 bases). The germline gives CDR1 SGHRS, CDR2 YFSETQ. Between the trimmed V and J ends, which lost 0 bases and 7 bases, there was a span of 26 bases. CDR3 size: 20 residues. CDR3 sequence reads: CASSLAVGTKAQAFNSPLHF. CDR3 sequence (DNA): TGCGCCAGCAGCTTGGCCGTCGGGACGAAGGCCCAGGCCTTCAATTCACCCCTCCACTTT.

This clonotype was seen only a few times. CDR3 in amino acids: CASSVDGFYGYTF. The CDR3 nucleotides read TGTGCCAGCAGCGTAGACGGTTTCTATGGCTACACCTTC. The chain joins TRBV9 to TRBJ1-2, with no clear D. The CDR3 is made up of 13 amino acids. The V and J ends lost 0 bases and 4 bases respectively, with 7 bases between them. Germline V lookup: CDR1 SGDLS, CDR2 YYNGEE.

The V call is TRBV9, the J call TRBJ2-3; the D gene is possibly TRBD1 (5 bases). V was pared by 4 bases and J by 5 bases, with 20 bases between. Germline CDR1 SGDLS, CDR2 YYNGEE. This CDR3 spans 16 amino acids. CDR3 bases: TGTGCCAGCAGCCCAACGACAGTCCCGAGCGAAGATACGCAGTATTTT. It encodes CASSPTTVPSEDTQYF.

This clonotype was seen at least ten times. The chain couples TRBV4-2 to TRBJ2-7; the D is unclear. The CDR3 sequence is 14 residues long. V dropped 0 bases and J dropped 6 bases, with 12 bases sitting between them. The germline V gene has CDR1 LGHNA and CDR2 YNFKEQ. The CDR3: CASSQERAVFEQYF. CDR3 DNA: TGTGCCAGCAGCCAAGAAAGGGCTGTTTTCGAGCAGTACTTC.

V gene TRBV4-2 combines with J gene TRBJ2-5; D could derive from TRBD1 or TRBD2 (6 bases each). The germline gives CDR1 LGHNA, CDR2 YNFKEQ. This CDR3 contains 14 residues. V lost 4 bases and J lost 5, with 14 bases in between. Here the CDR3 DNA reads TGTGCCAGCAGCCGGGGACTTCAGGGGGAGACCCAGTACTTC. It codes for CASSRGLQGETQYF.

This clonotype was seen ten or more times. The J gene is TRBJ1-4, the V gene TRBV10-3, with unresolved D. The V and J ends lost 2 bases and 2 bases respectively, with 12 bases between them. The CDR3 consists of 16 residues. From germline, CDR1 is ENHRY and CDR2 SYGVKD. In nucleotides, the CDR3 is TGTGCCATCAGTGAGAGCTACAGTGGGACTAATGAAAAACTGTTTTTT. Its translation: CAISESYSGTNEKLFF.

The CDR3 bases are TGTGCCAGCTCGGGGGGGGACCGAGGGATATACGAGCAGTACTTC. Amino acid sequence: CASSGGDRGIYEQYF. The genes are TRBV18 and TRBJ2-7, with 7 positions matching TRBD2. V shed 6 bases and J 4 bases; nucleotides not matched to a gene: 12. CDR3 length: 15 amino acids. Looked up from germline, CDR1 is KGHSH and CDR2 is LQKENI.

This clonotype was detected ten times or more. The gene calls are TRBV29-1 and TRBJ2-7, with TRBD2 matching 11 bases. After removal of 6 bases from V and 0 bases from J, the junction contained 4 bases not matched to a gene. The CDR3 spans 14 residues. Germline V gives CDR1 SQVTM, CDR2 ANQGSEA. Written as DNA, the CDR3 is TGCAGCGTCCTAGCGGGAGGCCTCTCCTACGAGCAGTACTTC. Translation gives CSVLAGGLSYEQYF.

This clonotype turned up a few times. This chain connects TRBV28 to TRBJ1-1; maybe TRBD1 (5 bases). V dropped 3 bases and J dropped 3 bases, with 23 bases sitting between them. Germline-derived CDR1 and CDR2 are MDHEN and SYDVKM. CDR3 length: 18 residues. The CDR3 bases are TGTGCCAGCAGTTTCCCCTCAGGGAACGGAGGTAGGGACACTGAAGCTTTCTTT. It yields the protein CASSFPSGNGGRDTEAFF.

The gene calls are TRBV3-1 and TRBJ1-4; a possible D gene is TRBD1 (6 bases). The CDR3 consists of 15 residues. CDR1 is LGHDT, CDR2 YNNKEL, per germline (reference sequence). With 4 bases removed from V and 4 bases from J, the gap between germline ends came to 13 bases. CDR3 nucleotide sequence: TGTGCCAGCAGCCGCACCGGGACATTTAATGAAAAACTGTTTTTT. Protein sequence: CASSRTGTFNEKLFF.

CDR3 sequence (DNA): TGTGCCAGCAGCAACGGGGGGACCCAGTACTTC. Encoded protein: CASSNGGTQYF. The chain links TRBV6-2 or TRBV6-3 to TRBJ2-5, with D possibly matching TRBD2 (6 bases). The CDR3 extends over 11 amino acids. Trimming left V 6 bases short and J 7 bases short, with 9 bases between. The germline V gene has CDR1 MNHEY and CDR2 SVGEGT.

This clonotype was recorded many times. This chain uses TRBV5-1 with TRBJ2-1; 13 bases map to TRBD2. CDR1 and CDR2 (germline): SGHRS, YFSETQ. The CDR3 contains 20 residues. V was clipped by 2 bases and J by 4 bases; unmatched bases: 15. CDR3 nucleotide sequence: TGCGCCAGCAGCTTTACACTGGGACTAGCGGGGAACTGGAAATACAATGAGCAGTTCTTC. Translated: CASSFTLGLAGNWKYNEQFF.

This clonotype was counted at least ten times. The CDR3 nucleotides are TGCGCCAGCAGCCTGAATAGCGGGAGAGATAACATTCAGTACTTC. Translated: CASSLNSGRDNIQYF. V usage is TRBV5-1 and J usage is TRBJ2-4; 9 bases map to TRBD2. The J segment lost 7 bases and the V segment lost 4 bases, leaving 9 bases of the junction unmatched. CDR3 length equals 15 residues. Germline CDR1 reads SGHRS; CDR2 reads YFSETQ.

This clonotype was observed many times. The chain uses TRBV7-8 and TRBJ2-5, with a possible D match to TRBD2 (5 bases). Per germline, CDR1 SGHVS and CDR2 FQNEAQ. The CDR3 has 17 amino acids. Trimming removed 5 bases at V and 4 bases at J, with 23 bases between. Written as DNA, the CDR3 is TGTGCCAGCAGCCTTCTAAGGGTTGAGCGGTTTACAGAGACCCAGTACTTC. Translation gives CASSLLRVERFTETQYF.

The V and J genes are TRBV6-2 or TRBV6-3 and TRBJ2-7, with D uncertain. The CDR3 has 15 amino acids. Per germline, CDR1 MNHEY and CDR2 SVGEGT. V was cut by 2 bases and J by 0 bases, with 11 bases left in between. The CDR3 nucleotides read TGTGCCAGCAGTTACGAGTCACTAAGCTCCTACGAGCAGTACTTC. As protein: CASSYESLSSYEQYF.

This clonotype was found many times. CDR3 in DNA: TGCGCCAGCAGCTTGGCGGGGTTTGGCCGGAATGGTGAGCAGTTCTTC. Translation: CASSLAGFGRNGEQFF. The V and J genes are TRBV5-1 and TRBJ2-1; TRBD2 might be the D (5 bases). Trimming stripped 0 bases from V and 9 bases from J, with 19 bases between. This CDR3 is built from 16 residues. CDR1 and CDR2 from the germline V gene are SGHRS and YFSETQ.

In this sample, this clonotype turned up many times. The chain couples TRBV6-5 to TRBJ2-7, with D hard to call. The V and J ends lost 2 bases and 3 bases respectively, with 11 bases between them. The CDR3 length is 14 residues. Germline CDR1 MNHEY, CDR2 SVGAGI. The CDR3 nucleotides are TGTGCCAGCAGTTACGGCGGCGACTTCTACGAGCAGTACTTC. Translation gives CASSYGGDFYEQYF.

This chain uses TRBV6-2 or TRBV6-3 with TRBJ2-2; 8 bases match TRBD1. Unmatched junction bases numbered 16, after V lost 6 bases and J lost 7 bases. Germline V gives CDR1 MNHEY, CDR2 SVGEGT. The CDR3 runs to 17 residues. The CDR3 reads CASSFNLGQAAVGELFF. CDR3 DNA: TGTGCCAGCAGCTTTAATTTGGGACAGGCCGCGGTCGGGGAGCTGTTTTTT.

In this sample, this clonotype turned up many times. The rearrangement links TRBV20-1 to TRBJ2-1, with 7 positions matching TRBD1. V was pared by 4 bases and J by 0 bases, with 3 bases of the junction left unmatched. CDR3 length equals 14 residues. The germline gives CDR1 DFQATT, CDR2 SNEGSKA (reference sequence). The CDR3 protein is CSATGQSSYNEQFF. The CDR3 DNA is TGCAGTGCTACGGGACAGAGCTCCTACAATGAGCAGTTCTTC.

In this sample, this clonotype turned up a few times. The chain couples TRBV27 to TRBJ1-1; 7 bases are shared with TRBD1. The CDR3 spans 17 residues. The junction had 17 bases not matched to a gene; V was cut back by 5 bases and J by 5 bases. The germline V gene encodes CDR1 MNHEY and CDR2 SMNVEV (reference sequence). The CDR3 DNA sequence: TGTGCCAGCAGTAACCGGATCGTCAATACAGGGGCTACTGAAGCTTTCTTT. This gives the protein CASSNRIVNTGATEAFF.

This clonotype came up many times. V gene TRBV10-3 combines with J gene TRBJ2-7, with 7 bases lining up with TRBD1. Trimming cost V 4 bases and J 0 bases; bases outside gene matches: 3. Germline V gene lookup returns CDR1 ENHRY and CDR2 SYGVKD. The CDR3 extends over 14 amino acids. The CDR3 here is CAISVSGGSYEQYF. CDR3 sequence (DNA): TGTGCCATCAGTGTATCAGGGGGCTCCTACGAGCAGTACTTC.